The sequence of this T cell receptor (beta chain) was determined in a study of blood T cells in healthy people across ages. Together with a sample-barcoded 5' primer, a J-beta primer mix was included in a second PCR lasting about 6 to 12 cycles. All cDNA molecules were each tagged by a template-switch adaptor with 12 random nucleotides. From the 5' RACE reads, TCRdb called clonotypes with MiXCR, one entry per CDR3 protein. The repertoire holds about 1.7 million distinct CDR3 sequences, with 28% as singletons. A minimum of 7 million PBMCs was isolated per sample. Only a few counts were recorded for this clonotype. Its antigen remains unidentified. Study outcomes and limitations: Expanded clonotype shifts may have been confounded, as the donors had an unknown CMV status. Older individuals had lower TCR beta diversity per million T cells (the decline was roughly linear).

J gave up 4 bases and V 0 bases, and 8 bases lay outside the gene matches. This CDR3 has 17 residues. From germline, CDR1 is LGHNA and CDR2 YNFKEQ. The chain employs TRBV4-2 and TRBJ2-3, with 9 bases that match TRBD2. The specimen was blood. The sequence was collected from a woman aged 30 to 39 in good health. CDR3 residues: CASSQEGGGGAPDTQYF. CDR3 sequence (DNA): TGTGCCAGCAGCCAAGAAGGGGGCGGGGGGGCCCCAGATACGCAGTATTTT.